The 23 T cell receptor beta chains below come from one sample, sequenced in a study of T cells in Graves' hyperthyroidism and ophthalmopathy. What was amplified from RNA transcripts were TCR beta CDR3 regions. The HTBI primer set served for first-round RT-PCR of the TCR CDR3. MiXCR, applied by TCRdb to the multiplex PCR reads, yields one record per CDR3 protein. The sample carries tens of thousands of distinct CDR3 sequences, about 50% recorded once. Sequencing was carried out using blood. Every receptor here comes from a woman aged 45-65 years with Graves' hyperthyroidism that later progressed to Graves' ophthalmopathy.

This clonotype was seen a few times. The V call is TRBV20-1, the J call TRBJ1-1; D is possibly TRBD1 (5 bases). This CDR3 has 13 residues. V was clipped by 6 bases and J by 5 bases, with 16 bases between them. The V gene's germline CDR1 is DFQATT and CDR2 SNEGSKA (reference sequence). The CDR3 loop is CSALATGETEAFF. CDR3 DNA: TGCAGTGCCCTAGCCACGGGGGAGACTGAAGCTTTCTTT.

This clonotype has a handful of counts. This chain connects TRBV9 to TRBJ1-2, with TRBD1 as a possible D gene (5 bases). Germline-derived CDR1 and CDR2 are SGDLS and YYNGEE. V lost 3 bases and J lost 4, with 7 bases in between. This CDR3 contains 12 residues. CDR3 nucleotides: TGTGCCAGCAGCGGGGGCGGCTATGGCTACACCTTC. Translating gives CASSGGGYGYTF.

This clonotype was seen many times. CDR3 in DNA: TGTGCCAGCAGCCTGGGGGGGGAAGGACAGACCCAGTACTTC. Translating gives CASSLGGEGQTQYF. The rearrangement joins TRBV5-5 to TRBJ2-5, with 7 bases that match TRBD2. This CDR3 has 14 residues. Germline V gene data show CDR1 as SGHKS and CDR2 as YYEKEE (reference sequence). After removal of 4 bases from V and 6 bases from J, the junction contained 9 bases not matched to a gene.

In regard to this clonotype: Since no conserved phenylalanine or tryptophan closes the CDR3, a read error is the likely cause. The limits of the CDR3 on the DNA are not certain, so only TCRdb's listed CDR3 is given. The V and J genes are TRBV7-3 and TRBJ2-1; the DNA was not compared with TRBD1, the D call given in the table. With termini counted, the CDR3 has 9 amino acids. CDR1 SGHTA and CDR2 FQGTGA come from the germline V gene. The CDR3 spells CASSLRRGL.

At least ten counts were recorded for this clonotype. The chain recombines TRBV5-1 with TRBJ2-7; D not resolved. Trimming cost V 3 bases and J 1 base, with 11 bases left between them. This CDR3 is built from 14 residues. CDR1 is SGHRS, CDR2 YFSETQ, per germline. As DNA, the CDR3 is TGCGCCAGCAGCTCGGAGTGGAGATCCTACGAGCAGTACTTC. Protein sequence: CASSSEWRSYEQYF.

The V call is TRBV4-2, the J call TRBJ2-7; D gene unclear. Germline CDR1 and CDR2: LGHNA and YNFKEQ. V gave up 4 bases and J gave up 2 bases, with 15 bases separating them. The CDR3 loop spans 15 amino acids. The CDR3 loop is CASSRATDPTYEQYF. The CDR3 coding sequence is TGTGCCAGCAGCCGGGCAACAGACCCTACCTACGAGCAGTACTTC.

The chain joins TRBV5-1 to TRBJ2-3; TRBD1 matches 7 bases. V dropped 2 bases and J dropped 6; count of bases not matched to a gene: 15. Germline V gene lookup returns CDR1 SGHRS and CDR2 YFSETQ. CDR3 length: 17 residues. In nucleotides, the CDR3 is TGCGCCAGCAGCTTTAGGACAGGTTCTGGCTCTGGGGATACGCAGTATTTT. As protein: CASSFRTGSGSGDTQYF. Looking up the rest from reference TRBV5-1 and TRBJ2-3 gives the full variable domain: KAGVTQTPRYLIKTRGQQVTLSCSPISGHRSVSWYQQTPGQGLQFLFEYFSETQRNKGNFPGRFSGRQFSNSRSEMNVSTLELGDSALYLCASSFRTGSGSGDTQYFGPGTRLTVL.

This clonotype was recorded many times. The chain couples TRBV5-5 to TRBJ2-5; either TRBD1 or TRBD2 may supply D (5 bases each). The CDR3 is 15 residues long. V shed 0 bases and J shed 5 bases, with 14 bases lying between them. Germline values: CDR1 SGHKS, CDR2 YYEKEE (reference sequence). CDR3 protein: CASSLDQGVGETQYF. As DNA, the CDR3 is TGTGCCAGCAGCTTGGACCAGGGAGTAGGGGAGACCCAGTACTTC.

The CDR3 DNA reads TGTGCCACCAGGAGCAGTCCGAACACCGGGGAGCTGTTTTTT. Translation: CATRSSPNTGELFF. This rearrangement joins TRBV24-1 to TRBJ2-2, with D unclear. The CDR3 is 14 amino acids. V was clipped by 7 bases and J by 0 bases, with 8 bases between them. Germline CDR1 KGHDR, CDR2 SFDVKD.

This clonotype showed up many times. A much larger clone sits a single nucleotide away, making a read error possible. The rearrangement uses TRBV14 and TRBJ2-7, with 10 bases aligning to TRBD1. The CDR3 spans 16 residues. The germline V gene encodes CDR1 SGHDN and CDR2 FVKESK. CDR3 in DNA: TGTGCCGGCAGCCTACAACCGGGACAGGGGCTATACGAGCAGTACTTC. As protein: CAGSLQPGQGLYEQYF. The entire variable domain, with the rest obtained from reference TRBV14 and TRBJ2-7, is as follows: EAGVTQFPSHSVIEKGQTVTLRCDPISGHDNLYWYRRVMGKEIKFLLHFVKESKQDESGMPNNRFLAERTGGTYSTLKVQPAELEDSGVYFCAGSLQPGQGLYEQYFGPGTRLTVT.

The chain uses TRBV20-1 and TRBJ1-2, with 9 positions matching TRBD1. Per the germline V gene, CDR1 is DFQATT and CDR2 is SNEGSKA (reference sequence). The CDR3 totals 14 residues. V shed 6 bases, J shed 8 bases, and the junction held 13 bases outside the gene matches. CDR3 loop: CSAIFRDREKGYTF. CDR3 bases: TGCAGTGCGATATTCCGGGACAGGGAAAAAGGCTACACCTTC.

This clonotype was counted at least ten times. The CDR3 nucleotides are TGTGCCAGCAGCTTCTCCAAGGAGGAGACCCAGTACTTC. It specifies CASSFSKEETQYF. The V gene is TRBV7-3, the J gene TRBJ2-5, with D hard to call. The CDR3 is 13 residues long. V shed 3 bases and J shed 5 bases, with 10 bases lying between them. Germline loops: CDR1 SGHTA, CDR2 FQGTGA.

CDR3 nucleotide sequence: TGTGCCAGCAGTGAGTCGCAGAATGAGCAGTTCTTC. Amino acid sequence: CASSESQNEQFF. The rearrangement joins TRBV6-4 to TRBJ2-1; no reliable D call. The length of the CDR3 is 12 residues. In germline, CDR1 is MRHNA, CDR2 SNTAGT. V was clipped by 3 bases and J by 7 bases, with 7 bases between them.

This clonotype was counted at least ten times. V gene TRBV4-3 combines with J gene TRBJ2-1, with D perhaps TRBD1 (6 bases). The germline gives CDR1 LGHNA, CDR2 YSLEER. Trimming removed 4 bases from V and 5 bases from J, with 15 bases in between. The CDR3 totals 15 residues. CDR3 bases: TGCGCCAGCAGCCGAGAGAAGGACAGCCACAATGAGCAGTTCTTC. Its translation: CASSREKDSHNEQFF.

Many counts were recorded for this clonotype. The chain is built from TRBV5-1 and TRBJ2-5, with D possibly TRBD1 on 5 matching bases. CDR1 is SGHRS, CDR2 YFSETQ, per germline. This CDR3 contains 12 residues. V shed 0 bases and J shed 5 bases, with 5 bases lying between them. CDR3 DNA: TGCGCCAGCAGCTTGGACAGGGAGACCCAGTACTTC. It encodes CASSLDRETQYF.

This clonotype is deemed medium-sized. At one boundary the junction diverges from the germline segment, which might be a read error. The chain couples TRBV29-1 to TRBJ2-3, with 12 positions matching TRBD2. The CDR3 spans 15 residues. Germline V gives CDR1 SQVTM, CDR2 ANQGSEA. The CDR3 nucleotides are TGCAGCGTCAAAGTGCCTAGCGGGAGGGCAGAAACGCAGTATTTT. This gives the protein CSVKVPSGRAETQYF.

The genes are TRBV7-8 and TRBJ2-7; possibly TRBD2 for D (5 bases). CDR1 is SGHVS and CDR2 is FQNEAQ in the germline V gene. The CDR3 extends over 13 amino acids. V was shortened by 5 bases and J by 6 bases, with 14 bases between the two germline ends. The CDR3 protein is CASSRTAAGEQYF. Written as DNA, the CDR3 is TGTGCCAGCAGCAGGACTGCCGCCGGCGAGCAGTACTTC.

Notes on this clonotype: One end of the junction is discordant with germline, which a read error may explain. V is TRBV9 and J is TRBJ1-2; 8 nucleotides match TRBD1. Germline V gene data show CDR1 as SGDLS and CDR2 as YYNGEE. This CDR3 is 17 amino acids long. CDR3 in amino acids: CANSTQGAVYSSYGYTF. The CDR3, as DNA: TGTGCCAACAGCACGCAGGGGGCAGTCTACAGTTCCTATGGCTACACCTTC.

As for this clonotype: One end of the junction fails to match germline, which may point to a read error. The CDR3 bases are TGTGCCAGCAGCCAAGGTTCACGGAACAATGAGCGGTTCTTC. It encodes CASSQGSRNNERFF. The rearrangement links TRBV11-3 to TRBJ2-1; unclear D gene. CDR3 length: 14 residues. Looked up from germline, CDR1 is SGHNT and CDR2 is YENEEA.

A note on this clonotype: At one boundary the junction diverges from the germline segment, which might be a read error. This chain joins TRBV7-9 and TRBJ2-3; the match to TRBD1 covers 8 bases. Per germline, CDR1 SEHNR and CDR2 FQNEAQ (reference sequence). This CDR3 contains 15 residues. The CDR3 DNA reads TGTGCCAGCAGCTCCGCGTCAGGGGGCACATATACGCAGTATTTT. Its protein product is CASSSASGGTYTQYF. Full variable domain (remainder filled in from reference TRBV7-9 and TRBJ2-3): DTGVSQNPRHKITKRGQNVTFRCDPISEHNRLYWYRQTLGQGPEFLTYFQNEAQLEKSRLLSDRFSAERPKGSFSTLEIQRTEQGDSAMYLCASSSASGGTYTQYFGPGTRLTVL.

This clonotype was seen more than once but under ten times. The rearrangement links TRBV30 to TRBJ2-5; 7 bases match TRBD2. With 5 bases clipped from V and 1 base from J, the junction kept 13 bases outside the gene matches. The CDR3 length is 16 residues. Germline-derived CDR1 and CDR2 are GTSNPN and SVGIG (reference sequence). Written as DNA, the CDR3 is TGTGCCTGGTCGAAAACTAGCGCCATAACCCAAGAGACCCAGTACTTC. It translates to CAWSKTSAITQETQYF.

J is TRBJ2-7 and V is TRBV24-1; no clear D gene. The CDR3 contains 16 residues. The germline CDR1 and CDR2 sequences are KGHDR and SFDVKD. V was pared by 1 base and J by 3 bases, with 15 bases between. The CDR3 sequence is CATSDFDGRENYEQYF. The CDR3 nucleotides are TGTGCCACCAGTGATTTTGATGGGCGCGAAAACTACGAGCAGTACTTC.

Within the sample, this clonotype is medium-sized (0.01 to 0.1%). The rearrangement links TRBV7-3 to TRBJ1-6; D is undetermined. The CDR3 is 13 residues long. Trimming pared 2 bases from V and 3 bases from J, leaving 2 bases between. Germline V lookup: CDR1 SGHTA, CDR2 FQGTGA. The CDR3 region has the DNA TGTGCCAGCAGCTTAGACTATAATTCACCCCTCCACTTT. Translation gives CASSLDYNSPLHF.